These 26 T cell receptor beta chains came from one sample sequenced in a study of cytomegalovirus exposure and HLA in healthy donors. The PCR used 60 Vbeta and 13 Jbeta primers. Assay used: immunoSEQ multiplex PCR; TCRdb lists only in-frame clones, some missing. The repertoire holds about 190,000 clones, with 70% to 75% as singletons. The sample comprised PBMCs. These receptors all come from a man aged 25-40 years in good health and CMV-seropositive.

This rearrangement joins TRBV7-9 to TRBJ1-2, with a weak D call TRBD1 (6 bases). CDR1 is SEHNR, CDR2 FQNEAQ, per germline (reference sequence). Trimming left V 4 bases short and J 4 bases short, with 13 bases between. The CDR3 spans 14 residues. The CDR3 sequence is CASSSRQAGYGYTF. The CDR3 bases are TGTGCCAGCAGCTCTCGACAGGCTGGCTATGGCTACACCTTC.

V and J are TRBV7-9 and TRBJ1-1, with D possibly being TRBD1 (6 bases). CDR1 SEHNR and CDR2 FQNEAQ come from the germline V gene (reference sequence). The CDR3 runs to 18 residues. With 5 bases removed from V and 1 base from J, the gap between germline ends came to 23 bases. The CDR3 nucleotides read TGTGCCAGCAGCGCGTTGGGGGCAGGGAGCCGTCCGAACACTGAAGCTTTCTTT. Translation gives CASSALGAGSRPNTEAFF.

This clone showed up just a few times. CDR3 nucleotide sequence: TGCGCCAGCAGCCAAGAAGAGGGCCAGAATTCACCCCTCCACTTT. It codes for CASSQEEGQNSPLHF. The rearrangement joins TRBV4-1 to TRBJ1-6; D is ambiguous. The CDR3 contains 15 residues. Between the trimmed V and J ends, which lost 0 bases and 7 bases, there was a span of 10 bases. Per germline, CDR1 MGHRA and CDR2 YSYEKL.

The rearrangement uses TRBV7-3 and TRBJ2-2; 14 bases map to TRBD2. V lost 4 bases to trimming and J lost 5 bases; unmatched junction nucleotides: 9. This CDR3 contains 18 residues. Looked up from germline, CDR1 is SGHTA and CDR2 is FQGTGA. The CDR3 is CASSSPGLAGGGTGELFF. CDR3 nucleotides: TGTGCCAGCAGCTCCCCCGGACTAGCGGGAGGTGGGACCGGGGAGCTGTTTTTT. The full variable domain, in which reference TRBV7-3 and TRBJ2-2 provide the parts outside the CDR3, is GAGVSQTPSNKVTEKGKYVELRCDPISGHTALYWYRQSLGQGPEFLIYFQGTGAADDSGLPNDRFFAVRPEGSVSTLKIQRTERGDSAVYLCASSSPGLAGGGTGELFFGEGSRLTVL.

The CDR3 DNA reads TGTGCCAGCGGGGGGGATGAGCAGTTCTTC. Translated, it gives CASGGDEQFF. The rearrangement joins TRBV6-6 to TRBJ2-1, with 7 bases matching TRBD2. Trimming removed 8 bases from V and 8 bases from J; junction bases left unmatched: 0. There are 10 residues in the CDR3. The germline gives CDR1 MNHNY, CDR2 SVGAGI (reference sequence).

The rearrangement joins TRBV7-2 to TRBJ2-3, with a tentative D call TRBD2 (6 bases). Trimming took 1 base from V and 5 from J, leaving 10 bases between them. Germline values: CDR1 SGHTA, CDR2 FQGNSA. The CDR3 is 14 amino acids. The CDR3 bases are TGTGCCAGCAGCTTAGGACTAGAAGTAGATACGCAGTATTTT. Protein: CASSLGLEVDTQYF. The full variable domain, in which reference TRBV7-2 and TRBJ2-3 provide the parts outside the CDR3, is GAGVSQSPSNKVTEKGKDVELRCDPISGHTALYWYRQSLGQGLEFLIYFQGNSAPDKSGLPSDRFSAERTGGSVSTLTIQRTQQEDSAVYLCASSLGLEVDTQYFGPGTRLTVL.

This clone has only a few counts. The chain employs TRBV9 and TRBJ1-2; 7 nucleotides match TRBD1. Trimming took 2 bases from V and 3 from J; bases not matched to a gene: 7. Germline lookup yields CDR1 SGDLS and CDR2 YYNGEE. The CDR3 has 15 residues. The CDR3 DNA follows: TGTGCCAGCAGCGTCGGGACAGAACCCTACTATGGCTACACCTTC. This sequence encodes CASSVGTEPYYGYTF.

This chain joins TRBV18 and TRBJ1-2; 7 nucleotides match TRBD1. V dropped 3 bases and J dropped 4; count of bases not matched to a gene: 5. CDR1 KGHSH and CDR2 LQKENI come from the germline V gene. This CDR3 has 14 residues. The CDR3 loop reads CASSPGTDLYGYTF. The CDR3 DNA reads TGTGCCAGCTCACCTGGGACAGACCTCTATGGCTACACCTTC.

This sequence joins TRBV7-9 and TRBJ1-2, with TRBD1 identical over 8 bases. V was pared by 3 bases and J by 8 bases, with 5 bases of the junction left unmatched. Germline V CDR1 and CDR2: SEHNR, FQNEAQ (reference sequence). CDR3 length: 13 amino acids. The CDR3 DNA follows: TGTGCCAGCAGCTTCGGACAGGGCCAAGGCTACACCTTC. Its protein is CASSFGQGQGYTF.

This clone has only a few counts. This sequence joins TRBV5-1 and TRBJ2-7; 9 bases match TRBD1. There are 15 residues in the CDR3. Germline V CDR1 and CDR2: SGHRS, YFSETQ. V lost 1 base to trimming and J lost 1 base; unmatched junction nucleotides: 3. CDR3 sequence (DNA): TGCGCCAGCAGCTTGATGGGACAGGGTTCCTACGAGCAGTACTTC. This translates into CASSLMGQGSYEQYF. Full variable domain (missing parts from reference TRBV5-1 and TRBJ2-7): KAGVTQTPRYLIKTRGQQVTLSCSPISGHRSVSWYQQTPGQGLQFLFEYFSETQRNKGNFPGRFSGRQFSNSRSEMNVSTLELGDSALYLCASSLMGQGSYEQYFGPGTRLTVT.

V usage is TRBV7-3 and J usage is TRBJ2-5, with TRBD2 matching 11 bases. CDR1 is SGHTA and CDR2 is FQGTGA in the germline V gene. The CDR3 loop spans 16 amino acids. V gave up 1 base and J gave up 5 bases; unmatched junction bases: 6. The CDR3 spells CASSLNSGGAGETQYF. The CDR3, as DNA: TGTGCCAGCAGCTTAAATAGCGGGGGGGCCGGGGAGACCCAGTACTTC. Filled out from reference TRBV7-3 and TRBJ2-5, the complete variable domain reads GAGVSQTPSNKVTEKGKYVELRCDPISGHTALYWYRQSLGQGPEFLIYFQGTGAADDSGLPNDRFFAVRPEGSVSTLKIQRTERGDSAVYLCASSLNSGGAGETQYFGPGTRLLVL.

For the CDR3, the DNA is TGTGCCAGCAGCCCCACTGGGGGGGCCGAAGCCAAAAACATTCAGTACTTC. It specifies CASSPTGGAEAKNIQYF. The rearrangement joins TRBV5-4 to TRBJ2-4; possibly TRBD2 for D (7 bases). The CDR3 spans 17 residues. Germline-derived CDR1 and CDR2 are SGHNT and YYREEE (reference sequence). Trimming shortened V by 4 bases and J by 0 bases, and 17 bases separated the two germline ends.

This chain uses TRBV7-8 with TRBJ2-2; TRBD2 is a possible D gene (6 bases). This CDR3 comprises 15 residues. CDR1 and CDR2 from the germline V gene are SGHVS and FQNEAQ. V lost 2 bases, J lost 4 bases, and 11 bases lay in between. The CDR3 nucleotides are TGTGCCAGCAGCTTAACGGGGGTAATCACCGGGGAGCTGTTTTTT. This sequence encodes CASSLTGVITGELFF.

The chain has TRBV7-3 and TRBJ2-1, with 11 bases identical to TRBD2. V gave up 5 bases and J gave up 8 bases; unmatched junction bases: 8. The CDR3 totals 15 residues. CDR1 SGHTA and CDR2 FQGTGA come from the germline V gene. The CDR3, as DNA: TGTGCCAGCAGCCCCGCGGGACTAGCGGTGGATGAGCAGTTCTTC. This encodes CASSPAGLAVDEQFF.

The chain is built from TRBV6-1 and TRBJ2-2, with 9 bases aligning to TRBD2. J lost 1 base, V lost 6 bases, and 3 bases had no gene match. The CDR3 is 15 residues long. CDR1 MNHNS and CDR2 SASEGT come from the germline V gene. Written as DNA, the CDR3 is TGTGCCAGCAGGGAGACTAGCGGGAACACCGGGGAGCTGTTTTTT. The encoded protein is CASRETSGNTGELFF.

As concerns this clone: Relative to the germline gene, one junction end is altered; a read error may explain this. The chain has TRBV7-9 and TRBJ1-1, with 11 nucleotides matching TRBD1. The CDR3 sequence is 16 residues long. CDR1 SEHNR and CDR2 FQNEAQ come from the germline V gene (reference sequence). The CDR3 loop reads CSSSPLDRGRNTEAFF. The CDR3 nucleotides read TGTTCCAGCAGCCCCTTGGACAGGGGGCGGAACACTGAAGCTTTCTTT. The full variable domain, with the rest looked up from reference TRBV7-9 and TRBJ1-1, is DTGVSQNPRHKITKRGQNVTFRCDPISEHNRLYWYRQTLGQGPEFLTYFQNEAQLEKSRLLSDRFSAERPKGSFSTLEIQRTEQGDSAMYLCSSSPLDRGRNTEAFFGQGTRLTVV.

The chain combines TRBV29-1 with TRBJ2-1, with 9 bases lining up with TRBD2. CDR3 length equals 15 residues. Germline trimming cut 7 bases from V and 9 bases from J; bases unmatched to any gene: 16. Germline values: CDR1 SQVTM, CDR2 ANQGSEA. DNA for the CDR3: TGCAGCGCCGCCACCGGGGGCGGGAGGGCCATTGAGCAGTTCTTC. Translating gives CSAATGGGRAIEQFF.

This clone has more than one count but fewer than ten. V and J are TRBV15 and TRBJ2-7; 7 bases match TRBD2. With 4 bases clipped from V and 0 bases from J, the junction kept 3 bases outside the gene matches. The CDR3 spans 14 residues. CDR1 is LNHNV and CDR2 is YYDKDF in the germline V gene (reference sequence). The CDR3 nucleotides read TGTGCCACCAGCATGCGGGAGATCTCCTACGAGCAGTACTTC. This translates into CATSMREISYEQYF.

This clone was observed a handful of times. The J gene is TRBJ1-3, the V gene TRBV6-6; TRBD1 aligns across 8 bases. Per germline, CDR1 MNHNY and CDR2 SVGAGI (reference sequence). With 3 bases clipped from V and 0 bases from J, the junction kept 4 bases outside the gene matches. The CDR3 has 16 residues. The CDR3 region has the DNA TGTGCCAGCAGTTATACCGGGACAGGCTCTGGAAACACCATATATTTT. Protein sequence: CASSYTGTGSGNTIYF.

This sequence joins TRBV19 and TRBJ1-5; a possible D gene is TRBD1 (5 bases). The length of the CDR3 is 13 residues. V was pared by 4 bases and J by 7 bases, with 11 bases between. Germline CDR1 is LNHDA and CDR2 is SQIVND (reference sequence). Here the CDR3 reads CASSRGPRQPQHF. The CDR3 coding sequence is TGTGCCAGTAGTAGGGGCCCCCGGCAGCCCCAGCATTTT.

The genes are TRBV9 and TRBJ2-5; 8 positions agree with TRBD1. The CDR3 covers 16 residues. CDR1 and CDR2 from the germline V gene are SGDLS and YYNGEE. With V trimmed by 0 bases and J by 2 bases, 6 bases remained unmatched. CDR3 nucleotide sequence: TGTGCCAGCAGCGTAGGTACAGGGGGTTGGCAAGAGACCCAGTACTTC. Residues: CASSVGTGGWQETQYF.

The V gene is TRBV5-1, the J gene TRBJ2-1, with 14 bases that match TRBD2. The junction had 8 bases not matched to a gene; V was cut back by 1 base and J by 8 bases. The germline V gene encodes CDR1 SGHRS and CDR2 YFSETQ. The CDR3 length is 17 residues. CDR3 amino acids: CASSLPGTSGSGDEQFF. In nucleotides, the CDR3 is TGCGCCAGCAGCTTGCCAGGGACTAGCGGGAGCGGTGATGAGCAGTTCTTC.

The rearrangement joins TRBV27 to TRBJ2-5; 10 bases agree with TRBD2. The V gene end was trimmed by 5 bases and the J gene end by 9 bases; junction bases not matched to a gene: 12. Per the germline V gene, CDR1 is MNHEY and CDR2 is SMNVEV (reference sequence). The CDR3 has 15 residues. CDR3 DNA: TGTGCCAGCAGTCCCGGGCTAGCGGGAGCTCGATCCCAGTACTTC. This gives the protein CASSPGLAGARSQYF.

V usage is TRBV5-6 and J usage is TRBJ2-1; D is unclear. The V gene's germline CDR1 is SGHDT and CDR2 YYEEEE. The CDR3 runs to 11 residues. Trimming stripped 1 base from V and 8 bases from J, with 4 bases between. In nucleotides, the CDR3 is TGTGCCAGCAGCTTGCGGTATGAGCAGTTCTTC. It yields the protein CASSLRYEQFF.

The V call is TRBV9, the J call TRBJ2-2; tentative D call: TRBD1 (6 bases). The V end was cut by 9 bases, the J end by 0 bases, with 12 bases between. The germline V gene has CDR1 SGDLS and CDR2 YYNGEE. CDR3 size: 14 residues. The CDR3 DNA follows: TGTGCCACCTCCGGGACATCGAACACCGGGGAGCTGTTTTTT. It is translated as CATSGTSNTGELFF.

The chain links TRBV4-2 to TRBJ2-7; D possibly corresponds to TRBD1 (6 bases). CDR3 length: 16 amino acids. Germline CDR1 reads LGHNA; CDR2 reads YNFKEQ. The V end lost 4 bases, the J end lost 4 bases, and 20 bases lay between the germline ends. The CDR3 reads CASSLSRGLGTYEQYF. The CDR3 DNA reads as TGTGCCAGCAGCCTAAGCAGGGGTCTAGGGACGTACGAGCAGTACTTC.